This TCR beta chain was retrieved from a study of OX40 agonist ivuxolimab in advanced cancers. Remarks on this clone: The antigen is unknown.

The V gene end was trimmed by 3 bases and the J gene end by 6 bases; junction bases not matched to a gene: 5. The CDR3 totals 14 residues. Germline CDR1 KGHSH, CDR2 LQKENI. TCRdb keeps only in-frame clones here, not all; method: immunoSEQ multiplex PCR. The sample consists of roughly 48,000 clones, 65% to 85% of them appearing once. General study points: Among the lowest levels of clonal expansion were found in partial responders at 0.1-3.0 mg/kg.

The V and J genes are TRBV18 and TRBJ1-1; the match to TRBD1 covers 9 bases. The input for sequencing was CD4+ or CD8+ T cells sorted from blood, taken in a trial of the OX40 agonist ivuxolimab. The TCR sequence derives from an adult with an advanced solid tumor such as melanoma, head and neck, liver or kidney cancer. The CDR3 sequence: CASSPRDRAAEAFF. CDR3 coding DNA: TGTGCCAGCTCACCCCGGGACAGGGCGGCTGAAGCTTTCTTT.